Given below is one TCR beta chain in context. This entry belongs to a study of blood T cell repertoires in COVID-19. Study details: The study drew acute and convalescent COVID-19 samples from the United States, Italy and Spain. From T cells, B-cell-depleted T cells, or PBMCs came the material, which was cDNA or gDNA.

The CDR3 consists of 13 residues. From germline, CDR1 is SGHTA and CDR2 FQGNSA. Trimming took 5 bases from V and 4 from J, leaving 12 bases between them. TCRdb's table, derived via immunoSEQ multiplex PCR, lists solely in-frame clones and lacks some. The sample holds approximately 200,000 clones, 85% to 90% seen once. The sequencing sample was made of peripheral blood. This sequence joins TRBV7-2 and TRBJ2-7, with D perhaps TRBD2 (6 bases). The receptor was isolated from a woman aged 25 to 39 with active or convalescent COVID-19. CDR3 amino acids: CASSPGRGYEQYF. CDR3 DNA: TGTGCCAGCAGCCCGGGACGGGGGTACGAGCAGTACTTC.